Below are 3 T cell receptor beta chains sequenced from a single sample in a study of T cells after yellow fever vaccination. TCRdb re-called the 5' RACE reads through MiXCR, storing one row per CDR3 protein. The profile shows hundreds of thousands of distinct CDR3 sequences, 13% of them singletons. The specimen was PBMCs, collected on the day of the yellow fever booster vaccination. Source of these receptors: a man aged 25 to 40 who received the YFV17D yellow fever vaccine.

This sequence joins TRBV29-1 and TRBJ2-2; TRBD1 agrees at 9 bases. This CDR3 is 19 amino acids long. With V trimmed by 3 bases and J by 0 bases, 14 bases remained unmatched. Germline lookup yields CDR1 SQVTM and CDR2 ANQGSEA. The CDR3 sequence: CSVDYGTGNRDSNTGELFF. CDR3 coding DNA: TGCAGCGTTGACTACGGGACAGGGAACCGCGATTCGAACACCGGGGAGCTGTTTTTT.

The V call is TRBV6-5, the J call TRBJ1-1; D may be TRBD1 (5 bases). V was trimmed by 7 bases and J by 1 base, leaving 19 bases between them. Germline CDR1 and CDR2: MNHEY and SVGAGI. The CDR3 has 16 amino acids. This CDR3 is CASIPTRDRWNTEAFF. CDR3 DNA sequence: TGTGCCAGCATTCCTACAAGGGACCGCTGGAACACTGAAGCTTTCTTT.

This clonotype has a handful of counts. The rearrangement uses TRBV5-4 and TRBJ2-1; D unclear. This CDR3 comprises 13 residues. Trimming left V 3 bases short and J 1 base short, with 5 bases between. CDR1 is SGHNT and CDR2 is YYREEE in the germline V gene (reference sequence). CDR3 sequence reads: CASSSRSYNEQFF. The CDR3 DNA follows: TGTGCCAGCAGCTCCAGGTCCTACAATGAGCAGTTCTTC.